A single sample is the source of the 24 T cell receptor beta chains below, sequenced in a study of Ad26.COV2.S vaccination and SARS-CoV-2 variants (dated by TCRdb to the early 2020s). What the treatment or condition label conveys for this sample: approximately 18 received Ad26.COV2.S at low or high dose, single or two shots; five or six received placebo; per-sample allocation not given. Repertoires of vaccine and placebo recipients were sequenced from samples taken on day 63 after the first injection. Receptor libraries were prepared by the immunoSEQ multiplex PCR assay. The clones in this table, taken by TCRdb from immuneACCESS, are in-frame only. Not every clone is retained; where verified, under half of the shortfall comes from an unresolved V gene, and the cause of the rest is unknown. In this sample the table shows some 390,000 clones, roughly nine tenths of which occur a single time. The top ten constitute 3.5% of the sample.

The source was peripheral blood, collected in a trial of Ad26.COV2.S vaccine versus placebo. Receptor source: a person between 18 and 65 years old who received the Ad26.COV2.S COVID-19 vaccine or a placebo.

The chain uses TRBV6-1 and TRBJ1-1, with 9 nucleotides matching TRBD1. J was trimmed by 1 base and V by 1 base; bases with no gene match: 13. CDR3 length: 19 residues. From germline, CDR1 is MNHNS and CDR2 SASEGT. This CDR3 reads CASSEELQDRGVRNTEAFF. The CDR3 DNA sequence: TGTGCCAGCAGTGAAGAACTACAGGACAGGGGTGTTCGGAACACTGAAGCTTTCTTT.

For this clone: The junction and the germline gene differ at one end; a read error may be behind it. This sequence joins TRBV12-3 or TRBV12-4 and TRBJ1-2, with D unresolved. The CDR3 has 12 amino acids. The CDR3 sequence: CASSFYGSYPAF. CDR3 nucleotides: TGTGCCAGCAGTTTCTATGGGAGCTACCCGGCCTTC.

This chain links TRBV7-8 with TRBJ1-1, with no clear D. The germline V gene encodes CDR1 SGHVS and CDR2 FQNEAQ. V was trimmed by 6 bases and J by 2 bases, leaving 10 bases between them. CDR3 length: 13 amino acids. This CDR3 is CASSFGLNTEAFF. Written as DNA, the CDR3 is TGTGCCAGCAGTTTCGGGCTTAACACTGAAGCTTTCTTT.

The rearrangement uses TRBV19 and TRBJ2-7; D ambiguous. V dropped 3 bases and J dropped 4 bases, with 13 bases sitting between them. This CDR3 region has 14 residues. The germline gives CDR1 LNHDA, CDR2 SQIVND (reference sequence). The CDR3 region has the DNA TGTGCCAGTAGTATGGGAATGGGTGGATACGAGCAGTACTTC. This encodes CASSMGMGGYEQYF.

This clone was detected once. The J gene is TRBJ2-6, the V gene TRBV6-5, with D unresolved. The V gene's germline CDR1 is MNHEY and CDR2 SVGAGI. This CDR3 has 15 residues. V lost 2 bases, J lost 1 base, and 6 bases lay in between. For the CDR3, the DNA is TGTGCCAGCAGTTACGGGGTATCTGGGGCCAACGTCCTGACTTTC. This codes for CASSYGVSGANVLTF.

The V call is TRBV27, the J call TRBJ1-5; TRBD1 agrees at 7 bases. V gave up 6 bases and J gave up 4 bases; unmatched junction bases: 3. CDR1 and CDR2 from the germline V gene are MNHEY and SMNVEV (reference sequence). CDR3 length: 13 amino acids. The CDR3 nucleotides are TGTGCCAGCAGAGGACAGGCGAATCAGCCCCAGCATTTT. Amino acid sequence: CASRGQANQPQHF.

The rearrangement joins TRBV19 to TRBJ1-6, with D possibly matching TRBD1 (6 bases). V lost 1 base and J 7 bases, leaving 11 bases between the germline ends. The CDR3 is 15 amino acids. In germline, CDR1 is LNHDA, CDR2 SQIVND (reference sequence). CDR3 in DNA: TGTGCCAGTAGTATAGCAGGACAGTCAAATTCACCCCTCCACTTT. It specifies CASSIAGQSNSPLHF.

The CDR3 DNA is TGTGCCAGCAGCCAAGGAGGGGCCTACGAGCAGTACTTC. Translating it yields CASSQGGAYEQYF. This chain joins TRBV14 and TRBJ2-7; D is perhaps TRBD1 or TRBD2 (5 bases each). The CDR3 extends over 13 amino acids. The V gene lost 1 base and the J gene lost 2 bases, with 6 bases spanning the gap. CDR1 SGHDN and CDR2 FVKESK come from the germline V gene.

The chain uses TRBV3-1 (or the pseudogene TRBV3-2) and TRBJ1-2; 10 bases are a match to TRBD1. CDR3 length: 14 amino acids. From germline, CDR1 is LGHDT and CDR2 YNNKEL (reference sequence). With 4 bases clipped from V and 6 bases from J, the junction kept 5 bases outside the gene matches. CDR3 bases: TGTGCCAGCAGCCGGACAGGGGGTGTAAATGGCTACACCTTC. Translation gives CASSRTGGVNGYTF.

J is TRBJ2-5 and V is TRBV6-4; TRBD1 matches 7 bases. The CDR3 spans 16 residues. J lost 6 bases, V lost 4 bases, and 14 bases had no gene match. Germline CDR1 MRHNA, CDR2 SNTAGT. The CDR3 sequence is CASSVTGAQNKKTQYF. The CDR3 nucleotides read TGTGCCAGCAGTGTTACAGGGGCACAAAATAAGAAGACCCAGTACTTC.

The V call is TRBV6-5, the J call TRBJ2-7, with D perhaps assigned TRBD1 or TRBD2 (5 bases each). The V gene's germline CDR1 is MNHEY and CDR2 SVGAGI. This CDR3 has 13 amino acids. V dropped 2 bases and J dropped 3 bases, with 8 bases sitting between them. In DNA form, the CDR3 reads TGTGCCAGCAGTTACGGGGGAAGCTACGAGCAGTACTTC. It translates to CASSYGGSYEQYF.

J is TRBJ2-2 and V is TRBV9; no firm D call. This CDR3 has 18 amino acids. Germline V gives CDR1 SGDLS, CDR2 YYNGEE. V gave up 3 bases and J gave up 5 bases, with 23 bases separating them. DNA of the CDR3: TGTGCCAGCAGCGAACGTCCTACAGTGGGCTTAAGGACCGGGGAGCTGTTTTTT. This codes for CASSERPTVGLRTGELFF.

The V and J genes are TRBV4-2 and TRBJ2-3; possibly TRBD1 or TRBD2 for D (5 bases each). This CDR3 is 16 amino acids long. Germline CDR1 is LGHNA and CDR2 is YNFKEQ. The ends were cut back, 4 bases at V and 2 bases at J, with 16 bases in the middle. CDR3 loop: CASSPGTEDNTDTQYF. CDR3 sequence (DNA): TGTGCCAGCAGCCCCGGGACGGAGGATAACACAGATACGCAGTATTTT.

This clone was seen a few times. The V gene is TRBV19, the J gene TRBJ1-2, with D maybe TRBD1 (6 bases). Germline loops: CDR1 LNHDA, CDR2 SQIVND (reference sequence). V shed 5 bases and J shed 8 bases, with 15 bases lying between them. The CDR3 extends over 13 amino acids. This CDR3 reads CASSQAGHEGYTF. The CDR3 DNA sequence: TGTGCCAGTAGTCAGGCGGGACATGAAGGCTACACCTTC.

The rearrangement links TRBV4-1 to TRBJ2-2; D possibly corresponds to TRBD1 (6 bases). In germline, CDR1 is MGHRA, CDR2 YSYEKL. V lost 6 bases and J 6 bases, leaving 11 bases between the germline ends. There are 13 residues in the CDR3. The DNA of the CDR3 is TGCGCCAGCAGAAAAACAGGGTCCGGGGAGCTGTTTTTT. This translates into CASRKTGSGELFF.

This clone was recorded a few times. In DNA form, the CDR3 reads TGTGCCAGCAGCCAACATGCGGGGGACGGCTACACCTTC. Its translation is CASSQHAGDGYTF. The rearrangement uses TRBV3-1 (or the pseudogene TRBV3-2) and TRBJ1-2, with a possible D match to TRBD1 (5 bases). The ends were cut back, 2 bases at V and 8 bases at J, with 12 bases in the middle. Germline V lookup: CDR1 LGHDT, CDR2 YNNKEL (reference sequence). CDR3 size: 13 residues.

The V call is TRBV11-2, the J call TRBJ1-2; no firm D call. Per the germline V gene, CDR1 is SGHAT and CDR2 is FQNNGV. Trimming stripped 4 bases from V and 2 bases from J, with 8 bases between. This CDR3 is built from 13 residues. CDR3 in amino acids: CASSSNRNYGYTF. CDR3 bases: TGTGCCAGCAGCTCAAACAGAAACTATGGCTACACCTTC.

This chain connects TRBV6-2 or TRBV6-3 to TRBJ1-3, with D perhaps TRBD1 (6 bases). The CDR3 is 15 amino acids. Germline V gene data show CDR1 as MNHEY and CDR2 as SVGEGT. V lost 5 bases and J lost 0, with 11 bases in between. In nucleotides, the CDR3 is TGTGCCAGCAGTCCGGACAGCTACTCTGGAAACACCATATATTTT. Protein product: CASSPDSYSGNTIYF.

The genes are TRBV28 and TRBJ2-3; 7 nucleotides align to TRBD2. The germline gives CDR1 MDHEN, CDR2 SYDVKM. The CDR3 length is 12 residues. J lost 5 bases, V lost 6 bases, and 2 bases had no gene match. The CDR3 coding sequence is TGTGCCAGCAGCTCGGGAGGAGATACGCAGTATTTT. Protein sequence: CASSSGGDTQYF.

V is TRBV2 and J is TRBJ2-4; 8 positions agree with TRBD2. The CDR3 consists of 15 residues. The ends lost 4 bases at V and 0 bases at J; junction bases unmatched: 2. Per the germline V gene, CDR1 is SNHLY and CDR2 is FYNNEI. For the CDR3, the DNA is TGTGCCAGCAGTGCGGGGGGGGTAGCCAAAAACATTCAGTACTTC. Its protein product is CASSAGGVAKNIQYF.

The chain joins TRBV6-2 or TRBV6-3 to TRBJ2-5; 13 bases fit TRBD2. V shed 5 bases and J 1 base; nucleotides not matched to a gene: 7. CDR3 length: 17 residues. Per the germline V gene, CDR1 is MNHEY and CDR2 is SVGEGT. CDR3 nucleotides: TGTGCCAGCAGTCCCGGGACTAGCGGGGATTTCCAAGAGACCCAGTACTTC. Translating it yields CASSPGTSGDFQETQYF.

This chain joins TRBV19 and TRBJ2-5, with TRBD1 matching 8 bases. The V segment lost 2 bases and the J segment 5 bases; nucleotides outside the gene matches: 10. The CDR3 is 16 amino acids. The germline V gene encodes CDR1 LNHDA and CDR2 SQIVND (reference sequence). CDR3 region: CASSINTRGLGETQYF. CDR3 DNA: TGTGCCAGTAGTATAAACACCAGGGGGCTGGGGGAGACCCAGTACTTC.

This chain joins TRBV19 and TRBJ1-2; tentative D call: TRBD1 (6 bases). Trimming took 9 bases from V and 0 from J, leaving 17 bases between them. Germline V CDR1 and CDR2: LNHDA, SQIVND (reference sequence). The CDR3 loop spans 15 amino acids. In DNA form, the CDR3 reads TGTGCCAGCCGAAATGCCGGGACACCTAACTATGGCTACACCTTC. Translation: CASRNAGTPNYGYTF.

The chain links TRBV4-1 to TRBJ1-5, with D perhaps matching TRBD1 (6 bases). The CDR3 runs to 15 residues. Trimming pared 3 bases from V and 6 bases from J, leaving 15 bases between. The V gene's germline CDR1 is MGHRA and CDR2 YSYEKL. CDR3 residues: CASSQTIQGIQPQHF. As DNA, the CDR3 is TGCGCCAGCAGCCAGACAATACAGGGAATTCAGCCCCAGCATTTT.